The entry below describes one T cell receptor beta chain. Its matching antigen is unknown. Produced via immunoSEQ multiplex PCR; TCRdb's table is partial and in-frame only. The sample has 150,000 or so clones, 88% seen once. CDR3 length: 14 amino acids. V shed 10 bases, J shed 5 bases, and the junction held 14 bases outside the gene matches. From germline, CDR1 is ENHRY and CDR2 SYGVKD. The data belong to a study of T cell responses to AZD1222 COVID-19 vaccine. Study-level findings and limits: Baseline seropositivity occurred in only 5 to 7 AZD1222 recipients. Increased Spike-specific TCR breadth and depth were observed after two AZD1222 doses. Reportedly, nearly half of unique spike TCRs recognized epitopes outside B.1.351/B.1.1.7 mutations.

The clonotype was recovered from an adult in good health. This chain links TRBV10-3 with TRBJ2-7; 7 bases align to TRBD1. The source material was peripheral blood, sampled on day 0 of AZD1222 vaccination. The CDR3 bases are TGTGCCACCGAGGGTAGGGGGCGAAGCGACGAGCAGTACTTC. It codes for CATEGRGRSDEQYF.